This TCR beta chain was identified in a study of blood T cell repertoires in COVID-19. Libraries were prepared by immunoSEQ multiplex PCR; TCRdb keeps only in-frame clonotypes and omits some of them. The table has approximately 400,000 clones, 70% to 90% seen once. The CDR3 length is 12 residues. CDR1 and CDR2 from the germline V gene are SGHAT and FQNNGV. V was clipped by 10 bases and J by 8 bases; unmatched bases: 6. The sample taken for sequencing was PBMCs or T cells enriched from blood (not recorded which). This TCR was sampled from a woman in her late teens or twenties who had recovered from COVID-19. V usage is TRBV11-2 and J usage is TRBJ1-2; 11 nucleotides line up with TRBD1. The CDR3 region is CATGQGAEGYTF. The CDR3 DNA reads as TGTGCCACTGGACAGGGGGCAGAAGGCTACACCTTC.